The entry below describes one T cell receptor beta chain. The V segment lost 2 bases and the J segment 4 bases; nucleotides outside the gene matches: 8. From germline, CDR1 is MNHNS and CDR2 SASEGT. The CDR3 is made up of 19 amino acids. This record belongs to a study of T cell changes during pregnancy in multiple sclerosis. TCRdb's table, derived via immunoSEQ multiplex PCR, lists solely in-frame clones and lacks some. The data show about 80,000 clones, about 92% seen once. This sequence joins TRBV6-1 and TRBJ2-2, with 15 bases matching TRBD2. Sequenced here: peripheral blood, sampled before pregnancy. The receptor was derived from a female donor with multiple sclerosis, enrolled in a pregnancy study. DNA for the CDR3: TGTGCCAGCAGTGAAATGGGACTAGCGGGAGGCGCGGGCACCGGGGAGCTGTTTTTT. Translated, it gives CASSEMGLAGGAGTGELFF.